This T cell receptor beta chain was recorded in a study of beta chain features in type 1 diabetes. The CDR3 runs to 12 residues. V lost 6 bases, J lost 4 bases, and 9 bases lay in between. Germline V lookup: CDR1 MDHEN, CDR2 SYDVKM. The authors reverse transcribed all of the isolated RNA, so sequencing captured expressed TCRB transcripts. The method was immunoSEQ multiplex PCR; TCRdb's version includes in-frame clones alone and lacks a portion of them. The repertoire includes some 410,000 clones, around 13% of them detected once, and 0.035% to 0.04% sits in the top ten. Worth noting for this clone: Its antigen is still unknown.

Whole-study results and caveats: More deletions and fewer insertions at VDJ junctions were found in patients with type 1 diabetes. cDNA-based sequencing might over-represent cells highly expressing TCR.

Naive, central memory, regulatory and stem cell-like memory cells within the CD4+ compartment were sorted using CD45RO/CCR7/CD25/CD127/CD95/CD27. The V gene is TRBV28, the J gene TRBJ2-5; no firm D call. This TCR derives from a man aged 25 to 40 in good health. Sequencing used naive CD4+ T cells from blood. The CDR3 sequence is CASSLSVETQYF. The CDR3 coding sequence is TGTGCCAGCAGCCTATCGGTAGAGACCCAGTACTTC.